These 31 T cell receptor beta chains were sequenced from one sample in a study of early T cells in non-severe SARS-CoV-2 infection. TCRdb used MiXCR to reprocess the 5' RACE reads, holding one entry per CDR3 protein. The sample includes just under 65,000 distinct CDR3 sequences, about 10% of them seen just once. Sequenced here: whole blood, sampled at baseline. The origin of the receptors is an adult who was a healthcare worker with PCR-confirmed SARS-CoV-2 infection or an uninfected control (not recorded which).

The table lists this clonotype with many counts. The DNA of the CDR3 is TGTGCCAGCAGCCGGACAGGGGGCGGGGTCTATGGCTACACCTTC. This codes for CASSRTGGGVYGYTF. This chain uses TRBV12-3 or TRBV12-4 with TRBJ1-2; 11 bases line up with TRBD1. CDR3 length equals 15 residues. Germline trimming cut 6 bases from V and 4 bases from J; bases unmatched to any gene: 7.

The V gene is TRBV5-1, the J gene TRBJ1-1; 7 bases align to TRBD1. The V gene end was trimmed by 4 bases and the J gene end by 2 bases; junction bases not matched to a gene: 5. This CDR3 spans 14 amino acids. From germline, CDR1 is SGHRS and CDR2 YFSETQ. This CDR3 is CASSQDRLNTEAFF. The CDR3, as DNA: TGCGCCAGCAGCCAGGACAGGCTCAACACTGAAGCTTTCTTT.

This clonotype has more than one count but fewer than ten. The chain links TRBV11-2 to TRBJ2-1; 14 nucleotides line up with TRBD2. CDR3 length equals 18 residues. CDR1 and CDR2 (germline): SGHAT, FQNNGV. After removal of 1 base from V and 7 bases from J, the junction contained 9 bases not matched to a gene. The CDR3 coding sequence is TGTGCCAGCAGCTTAGCGATGGGGACTAGCGGGAGAAGTAATGAGCAGTTCTTC. Its protein product is CASSLAMGTSGRSNEQFF.

In its sample, this clonotype was seen a few times. The rearrangement joins TRBV3-1 to TRBJ1-2, with D unclear. CDR3 length equals 14 residues. V was clipped by 2 bases and J by 2 bases, with 9 bases between them. CDR1 and CDR2 from the germline V gene are LGHDT and YNNKEL (reference sequence). The CDR3 DNA follows: TGTGCCAGCAGCCAAAGTACAGCAAACTATGGCTACACCTTC. As protein: CASSQSTANYGYTF. The complete variable domain, with remaining parts taken from reference TRBV3-1 and TRBJ1-2, reads DTAVSQTPKYLVTQMGNDKSIKCEQNLGHDTMYWYKQDSKKFLKIMFSYNNKELIINETVPNRFSPKSPDKAHLNLHINSLELGDSAVYFCASSQSTANYGYTFGSGTRLTVV.

The rearrangement joins TRBV12-3 or TRBV12-4 to TRBJ1-3; TRBD1 might be the D (5 bases). The length of the CDR3 is 16 residues. The germline V and J ends were trimmed by 4 bases and 0 bases, with 13 bases remaining between them. Here the CDR3 DNA reads TGTGCCAGCAGTTCCGGCCAGGGTCTCTCTGGAAACACCATATATTTT. Protein: CASSSGQGLSGNTIYF.

This clonotype was seen repeatedly, ten times or more. The gene calls are TRBV2 and TRBJ2-7, with D possibly TRBD1 on 5 matching bases. V was pared by 4 bases and J by 3 bases, with 10 bases between. CDR1 is SNHLY and CDR2 is FYNNEI in the germline V gene. The CDR3 loop spans 13 amino acids. Here the CDR3 DNA reads TGTGCCAGCAGTGGCCAGACAGTCTACGAGCAGTACTTC. This codes for CASSGQTVYEQYF.

This clonotype has at least ten counts. V is TRBV19 and J is TRBJ1-5, with D unclear. Between the trimmed V and J ends, which lost 7 bases and 4 bases, there was a span of 11 bases. Germline CDR1 and CDR2: LNHDA and SQIVND (reference sequence). This CDR3 region has 13 residues. CDR3 coding DNA: TGTGCCAGTATCCGAGGGTGGAATCAGCCCCAGCATTTT. This encodes CASIRGWNQPQHF.

The table lists this clonotype with a few counts. The chain carries TRBV18 and TRBJ1-1, with D perhaps TRBD1 (6 bases). The CDR3 extends over 16 amino acids. The V gene's germline CDR1 is KGHSH and CDR2 LQKENI. Trimming took off 4 bases at V and 4 bases at J, with 19 bases between the two ends. Here the CDR3 DNA reads TGTGCCAGCTCACAACCATCACAGGGTTTTTCCACTGAAGCTTTCTTT. This translates into CASSQPSQGFSTEAFF. The full variable domain, in which reference TRBV18 and TRBJ1-1 provide the parts outside the CDR3, is NAGVMQNPRHLVRRRGQEARLRCSPMKGHSHVYWYRQLPEEGLKFMVYLQKENIIDESGMPKERFSAEFPKEGPSILRIQQVVRGDSAAYFCASSQPSQGFSTEAFFGQGTRLTVV.

At least ten counts were recorded for this clonotype. This chain joins TRBV20-1 and TRBJ2-5; no definite D call. V shed 6 bases and J shed 10 bases, with 15 bases lying between them. CDR1 is DFQATT and CDR2 is SNEGSKA in the germline V gene (reference sequence). The CDR3 extends over 11 amino acids. The chain's CDR3 is CSAKEMGIQYF. The CDR3 DNA reads as TGCAGTGCAAAGGAAATGGGGATCCAGTACTTC.

This clonotype was detected a few times. DNA of the CDR3: TGTGCCACCAACCGAGCGGGAGTAGGAGATACGCAGTATTTT. Amino acid sequence: CATNRAGVGDTQYF. V usage is TRBV24-1 and J usage is TRBJ2-3; 8 nucleotides agree with TRBD2. The V gene's germline CDR1 is KGHDR and CDR2 SFDVKD. The V gene end was trimmed by 8 bases and the J gene end by 5 bases; junction bases not matched to a gene: 8. The CDR3 covers 14 residues.

This clonotype was recorded a few times. The V call is TRBV10-1, the J call TRBJ1-1; D unresolved. Between the trimmed V and J ends, which lost 6 bases and 5 bases, there was a span of 10 bases. Germline CDR1 is WNHNN and CDR2 is SYGVQD (reference sequence). CDR3 length: 12 residues. The CDR3 protein is CASSQGGTEAFF. CDR3 in DNA: TGCGCCAGCAGCCAAGGAGGGACTGAAGCTTTCTTT.

The chain joins TRBV19 to TRBJ2-1; 7 bases map to TRBD2. The V gene end was trimmed by 6 bases and the J gene end by 1 base; junction bases not matched to a gene: 9. Germline loops: CDR1 LNHDA, CDR2 SQIVND (reference sequence). The CDR3 sequence is 16 residues long. The CDR3 DNA is TGTGCCAGTAGATTTGGAGCGGGAAAGTCCTACAATGAGCAGTTCTTC. Amino acid sequence: CASRFGAGKSYNEQFF. Full variable domain (rest looked up from reference TRBV19 and TRBJ2-1): DGGITQSPKYLFRKEGQNVTLSCEQNLNHDAMYWYRQDPGQGLRLIYYSQIVNDFQKGDIAEGYSVSREKKESFPLTVTSAQKNPTAFYLCASRFGAGKSYNEQFFGPGTRLTVL.

The chain combines TRBV2 with TRBJ2-2; D unresolved. Deletions cut 2 bases from V and 0 bases from J, with 4 bases between. The germline V gene encodes CDR1 SNHLY and CDR2 FYNNEI. CDR3 length equals 14 residues. CDR3 in DNA: TGTGCCAGCAGTGAACTTACGAACACCGGGGAGCTGTTTTTT. Encoded protein: CASSELTNTGELFF.

The table lists this clonotype with a few counts. CDR3 bases: TGCGCCAGCAGTGATCGGCCTCGGGATACGCAGTATTTT. Residues: CASSDRPRDTQYF. V and J are TRBV10-1 and TRBJ2-3; D remains ambiguous. V shed 3 bases and J shed 6 bases, with 10 bases lying between them. This CDR3 is 13 amino acids long. Germline V gene data show CDR1 as WNHNN and CDR2 as SYGVQD (reference sequence).

This clonotype was observed a handful of times. The chain recombines TRBV7-2 with TRBJ2-3, with D unresolved. CDR1 SGHTA and CDR2 FQGNSA come from the germline V gene. V was trimmed by 3 bases and J by 2 bases, leaving 21 bases between them. CDR3 length equals 18 residues. CDR3 amino acids: CASSLNLGIRYFTDTQYF. CDR3 DNA sequence: TGTGCCAGCAGCTTGAATCTGGGGATTCGATATTTCACAGATACGCAGTATTTT. The full variable domain, rest sourced from reference TRBV7-2 and TRBJ2-3, is GAGVSQSPSNKVTEKGKDVELRCDPISGHTALYWYRQSLGQGLEFLIYFQGNSAPDKSGLPSDRFSAERTGGSVSTLTIQRTQQEDSAVYLCASSLNLGIRYFTDTQYFGPGTRLTVL.

In its sample, this clonotype was seen a few times. The gene calls are TRBV19 and TRBJ1-1; D may be TRBD1 (5 bases). Germline lookup yields CDR1 LNHDA and CDR2 SQIVND (reference sequence). Trimming took off 7 bases at V and 6 bases at J, with 12 bases between the two ends. The CDR3 length is 12 residues. This CDR3 is CASMGQDPEAFF. DNA for the CDR3: TGTGCCAGTATGGGGCAGGATCCTGAAGCTTTCTTT.

The sample holds many counts of this clonotype. The rearrangement joins TRBV6-5 to TRBJ2-3, with 13 bases aligning to TRBD2. The germline CDR1 and CDR2 sequences are MNHEY and SVGAGI. V trimming: 5 bases; J trimming: 5 bases; junction bases outside the gene matches: 7. The CDR3 has 16 amino acids. CDR3 sequence (DNA): TGTGCCAGCAGTAAACGGACTAGCGGGAGAAGAGATACGCAGTATTTT. Translation gives CASSKRTSGRRDTQYF.

This clonotype was counted ten times or more. The V call is TRBV5-1, the J call TRBJ1-1, with D hard to call. This CDR3 spans 14 amino acids. Per germline, CDR1 SGHRS and CDR2 YFSETQ. Between the trimmed V and J ends, which lost 0 bases and 3 bases, there was a span of 9 bases. The CDR3 nucleotides are TGCGCCAGCAGCTTGGAGATGTGGGACACTGAAGCTTTCTTT. Translation gives CASSLEMWDTEAFF. The full variable domain, its missing parts supplied by reference TRBV5-1 and TRBJ1-1, is KAGVTQTPRYLIKTRGQQVTLSCSPISGHRSVSWYQQTPGQGLQFLFEYFSETQRNKGNFPGRFSGRQFSNSRSEMNVSTLELGDSALYLCASSLEMWDTEAFFGQGTRLTVV.

This clonotype was counted between two and nine times. The chain has TRBV4-3 and TRBJ1-2; 7 nucleotides align to TRBD1. The J segment lost 2 bases and the V segment lost 0 bases, leaving 12 bases of the junction unmatched. The CDR3 extends over 18 amino acids. Germline V gene sequence: CDR1 LGHNA, CDR2 YSLEER. CDR3 amino acids: CASSQDGVGDRNNYGYTF. The CDR3 nucleotides read TGCGCCAGCAGCCAAGATGGGGTAGGGGACAGAAACAACTATGGCTACACCTTC.

In this sample, this clonotype turned up many times. The chain has TRBV7-2 and TRBJ1-5; D ambiguous. V lost 5 bases, J lost 4 bases, and 12 bases lay in between. The CDR3 runs to 14 residues. Per the germline V gene, CDR1 is SGHTA and CDR2 is FQGNSA. The CDR3 coding sequence is TGTGCCAGCAGCCCCCGCCTGGGAAATCAGCCCCAGCATTTT. It encodes CASSPRLGNQPQHF.

This clonotype was detected ten times or more. The chain recombines TRBV7-9 with TRBJ2-1; 12 nucleotides match TRBD2. The CDR3 length is 18 residues. Germline CDR1 is SEHNR and CDR2 is FQNEAQ (reference sequence). The V and J ends lost 3 bases and 7 bases, in that order; junction bases with no gene match: 13. CDR3 sequence (DNA): TGTGCCAGCAGCTTTCCCCCACGACTAGCGGGAGTTAGGAATGAGCAGTTCTTC. Translated: CASSFPPRLAGVRNEQFF.

The table lists this clonotype with a few counts. This chain connects TRBV7-9 to TRBJ2-7, with D possibly being TRBD2 (5 bases). The CDR3 is made up of 14 amino acids. CDR1 is SEHNR and CDR2 is FQNEAQ in the germline V gene (reference sequence). Trimming took off 8 bases at V and 2 bases at J, with 16 bases between the two ends. The CDR3 DNA is TGTGCCAGCGGTTTCAGCGGAGAAGCCTACGAGCAGTACTTC. As protein: CASGFSGEAYEQYF.

The chain recombines TRBV30 with TRBJ2-3, with 8 bases lining up with TRBD1. The CDR3 length is 15 residues. Germline CDR1 reads GTSNPN; CDR2 reads SVGIG (reference sequence). V gave up 6 bases and J gave up 2 bases; unmatched junction bases: 10. The CDR3 region has the DNA TGTGCCTGTTCCGGGACAGGAGAATTCACAGATACGCAGTATTTT. It encodes CACSGTGEFTDTQYF.

The DNA for the CDR3 is TGTGCCAGCAGTGGACAGGGGTACAATGAGCAGTTCTTC. Protein product: CASSGQGYNEQFF. The rearrangement uses TRBV2 and TRBJ2-1; 8 bases line up with TRBD1. The CDR3 extends over 13 amino acids. After removal of 4 bases from V and 4 bases from J, the junction contained 0 bases not matched to a gene. Germline CDR1 is SNHLY and CDR2 is FYNNEI.

The J gene is TRBJ1-4, the V gene TRBV7-9; no clear D gene. The CDR3 is made up of 13 amino acids. V was shortened by 4 bases and J by 8 bases, with 11 bases between the two germline ends. Germline V lookup: CDR1 SEHNR, CDR2 FQNEAQ (reference sequence). The chain's CDR3 is CASSSPGGEKLFF. CDR3 coding DNA: TGTGCCAGCAGCTCGCCGGGAGGAGAAAAACTGTTTTTT.

This sequence joins TRBV9 and TRBJ2-5; D gene uncertain. Trimming removed 0 bases at V and 3 bases at J, with 9 bases between. The germline CDR1 and CDR2 sequences are SGDLS and YYNGEE. The CDR3 is 14 amino acids. The CDR3 loop is CASSVGPGKETQYF. CDR3 in DNA: TGTGCCAGCAGCGTAGGTCCCGGAAAAGAGACCCAGTACTTC.

The rearrangement links TRBV6-5 to TRBJ1-1; D not resolved. Per the germline V gene, CDR1 is MNHEY and CDR2 is SVGAGI. V lost 6 bases and J 7 bases, leaving 15 bases between the germline ends. CDR3 length: 13 residues. CDR3 sequence (DNA): TGTGCCAGCAGCCGCGGACCTAGTTATGAAGCTTTCTTT. This encodes CASSRGPSYEAFF.

This clonotype was picked up a small number of times. The V and J genes are TRBV6-1 and TRBJ1-4, with D perhaps matching TRBD1 (6 bases). V shed 1 base and J shed 7 bases, with 13 bases lying between them. Germline lookup yields CDR1 MNHNS and CDR2 SASEGT. This CDR3 is built from 15 residues. The DNA for the CDR3 is TGTGCCAGCAGTGAAGGGGGGGGGCCTGGTGAAAAACTGTTTTTT. Its translation: CASSEGGGPGEKLFF.

The chain joins TRBV7-3 to TRBJ2-7; 9 positions match TRBD1. The J segment lost 7 bases and the V segment lost 1 base, leaving 11 bases of the junction unmatched. The CDR3 has 16 amino acids. Germline CDR1 SGHTA, CDR2 FQGTGA. CDR3 coding DNA: TGTGCCAGCAGCTTAAGAGGGGGACAGGGCTATCGGGAGCAGTACTTC. Translated, it gives CASSLRGGQGYREQYF. Based on the CDR3 plus reference TRBV7-3 and TRBJ2-7, the full variable domain is GAGVSQTPSNKVTEKGKYVELRCDPISGHTALYWYRQSLGQGPEFLIYFQGTGAADDSGLPNDRFFAVRPEGSVSTLKIQRTERGDSAVYLCASSLRGGQGYREQYFGPGTRLTVT.

This clonotype came up a few times. This chain joins TRBV19 and TRBJ1-2; D call uncertain. Between the trimmed V and J ends, which lost 6 bases and 4 bases, there was a span of 9 bases. Germline V CDR1 and CDR2: LNHDA, SQIVND (reference sequence). The CDR3 consists of 12 residues. CDR3 amino acids: CASRGSGYGYTF. Here the CDR3 DNA reads TGTGCCAGTAGAGGGTCTGGCTATGGCTACACCTTC.

Ten or more counts support this clonotype. The chain is built from TRBV18 and TRBJ2-2; the match to TRBD1 covers 7 bases. Germline V CDR1 and CDR2: KGHSH, LQKENI. J was trimmed by 4 bases and V by 2 bases; bases with no gene match: 10. The CDR3 is 17 residues long. The CDR3, as DNA: TGTGCCAGCTCACCAGTTGGGGGACAGATGGGCACCGGGGAGCTGTTTTTT. Protein product: CASSPVGGQMGTGELFF. The whole variable domain, remainder taken from reference TRBV18 and TRBJ2-2, is NAGVMQNPRHLVRRRGQEARLRCSPMKGHSHVYWYRQLPEEGLKFMVYLQKENIIDESGMPKERFSAEFPKEGPSILRIQQVVRGDSAAYFCASSPVGGQMGTGELFFGEGSRLTVL.